Following are 8 T cell receptor beta chains from one sample sequenced in a study of blood T cell repertoires in COVID-19. This table comes from immunoSEQ multiplex PCR, and its TCRdb copy is limited to in-frame clones, with some not included. This table holds about 74,000 clones, around 90% found once. The sequencing input was peripheral blood. These receptors were obtained from a human donor in a cohort sampled during active COVID-19.

V and J are TRBV28 and TRBJ2-5; 7 bases match TRBD2. J gave up 5 bases and V 2 bases, and 5 bases lay outside the gene matches. The CDR3 consists of 14 residues. The germline V gene encodes CDR1 MDHEN and CDR2 SYDVKM. The CDR3: CASSLVAGGETQYF. CDR3 DNA: TGTGCCAGCAGTTTAGTGGCCGGGGGGGAGACCCAGTACTTC.

J is TRBJ1-1 and V is TRBV6-2 or TRBV6-3; D gene uncertain. Trimming shortened V by 2 bases and J by 1 base, and 8 bases separated the two germline ends. CDR3 length: 14 amino acids. Looked up from germline, CDR1 is MNHEY and CDR2 is SVGEGT. For the CDR3, the DNA is TGTGCCAGCAGTTACGGGCGTACGAACACTGAAGCTTTCTTT. Encoded protein: CASSYGRTNTEAFF.

The chain uses TRBV7-2 and TRBJ2-7; no clear D gene. Germline assignment: CDR1 SGHTA and CDR2 FQGNSA. The CDR3 sequence is 14 residues long. V lost 8 bases, J lost 5 bases, and 19 bases lay in between. CDR3 DNA sequence: TGTGCCAGCGCCCCCCGAAGAAGTAGCAACGAGCAGTACTTC. It encodes CASAPRRSSNEQYF.

The chain is built from TRBV7-6 and TRBJ1-5; D is perhaps TRBD1 (5 bases). There are 13 residues in the CDR3. The germline V gene encodes CDR1 SGHVS and CDR2 FNYEAQ. V lost 4 bases and J 5 bases, leaving 9 bases between the germline ends. CDR3 DNA: TGTGCCAGCAGCTCCACCAGGGATCAGCCCCAGCATTTT. The encoded protein is CASSSTRDQPQHF.

This chain uses TRBV15 with TRBJ2-6, with D unresolved. Trimming pared 0 bases from V and 0 bases from J, leaving 3 bases between. The germline CDR1 and CDR2 sequences are LNHNV and YYDKDF (reference sequence). This CDR3 has 15 amino acids. CDR3 in DNA: TGTGCCACCAGCAGAGACCTCTCTGGGGCCAACGTCCTGACTTTC. It yields the protein CATSRDLSGANVLTF. Full variable domain (remainder filled in from reference TRBV15 and TRBJ2-6): DAMVIQNPRYQVTQFGKPVTLSCSQTLNHNVMYWYQQKSSQAPKLLFHYYDKDFNNEADTPDNFQSRRPNTSFCFLDIRSPGLGDTAMYLCATSRDLSGANVLTFGAGSRLTVL.

The rearrangement uses TRBV6-2 or TRBV6-3 and TRBJ2-7, with D maybe TRBD1 (6 bases). The germline CDR1 and CDR2 sequences are MNHEY and SVGEGT. V was clipped by 5 bases and J by 3 bases, with 8 bases between them. The CDR3 sequence is 12 residues long. CDR3: CASSPRGYEQYF. CDR3 DNA: TGTGCCAGCAGTCCCAGGGGCTACGAGCAGTACTTC.

V gene TRBV7-2 combines with J gene TRBJ2-7; TRBD1 might be the D (5 bases). V was trimmed by 1 base and J by 2 bases, leaving 15 bases between them. Germline V CDR1 and CDR2: SGHTA, FQGNSA. This CDR3 is built from 16 residues. The chain's CDR3 is CASSLEGRTLPYEQYF. The DNA of the CDR3 is TGTGCCAGCAGCTTAGAGGGCCGGACACTTCCCTACGAGCAGTACTTC. The complete variable domain, with remaining parts taken from reference TRBV7-2 and TRBJ2-7, reads GAGVSQSPSNKVTEKGKDVELRCDPISGHTALYWYRQSLGQGLEFLIYFQGNSAPDKSGLPSDRFSAERTGGSVSTLTIQRTQQEDSAVYLCASSLEGRTLPYEQYFGPGTRLTVT.

V and J are TRBV4-3 and TRBJ2-7; D perhaps matches TRBD2 (6 bases). Germline CDR1 is LGHNA and CDR2 is YSLEER. Trimming cost V 4 bases and J 2 bases, with 15 bases left between them. This CDR3 comprises 15 residues. The CDR3 nucleotides read TGCGCCAGCAGCCGTTCGGAGGGCTTGACCTACGAGCAGTACTTC. The encoded protein is CASSRSEGLTYEQYF.